The 16 T cell receptor beta chains in this list originate from one sample, sequenced in a study of blood T cell repertoires in COVID-19. Only in-frame clones appear in the TCRdb table, and some are missing; sequencing was by immunoSEQ multiplex PCR. The data show some 50,000 clones, about nine tenths seen once. The sequencing sample was made of peripheral blood. These receptors all come from a human donor in a cohort sampled during active COVID-19.

The CDR3, as DNA: TGTGCCAGCAGTTACAGGGGGTCAGGAGATACGCAGTATTTT. Translated: CASSYRGSGDTQYF. V gene TRBV6-2 or TRBV6-3 combines with J gene TRBJ2-3; TRBD1 is a possible D gene (6 bases). The CDR3 is 14 amino acids. The ends were cut back, 2 bases at V and 5 bases at J, with 11 bases in the middle. Germline assignment: CDR1 MNHEY and CDR2 SVGEGT.

This clone has more than one count but fewer than ten. This chain joins TRBV24-1 and TRBJ1-5; TRBD1 matches at 7 bases. Germline V gene sequence: CDR1 KGHDR, CDR2 SFDVKD. This CDR3 has 14 amino acids. V dropped 4 bases and J dropped 7; count of bases not matched to a gene: 6. In nucleotides, the CDR3 is TGTGCCACCAGTGACTCCACAGGGGACCAGCCCCAGCATTTT. Translated: CATSDSTGDQPQHF.

The chain has TRBV5-4 and TRBJ1-5; 8 bases map to TRBD1. This CDR3 is built from 15 residues. The junction had 4 bases not matched to a gene; V was cut back by 2 bases and J by 3 bases. Germline V gene sequence: CDR1 SGHNT, CDR2 YYREEE (reference sequence). This CDR3 reads CASSLQGVTNQPQHF. For the CDR3, the DNA is TGTGCCAGCAGCTTACAGGGGGTTACCAATCAGCCCCAGCATTTT.

The chain employs TRBV28 and TRBJ2-2; D may be TRBD2 (5 bases). The CDR3 is 13 amino acids. Trimming cost V 5 bases and J 7 bases, with 11 bases left between them. Germline assignment: CDR1 MDHEN and CDR2 SYDVKM. The CDR3 is CASSQRESGELFF. CDR3 nucleotides: TGTGCCAGCAGTCAACGGGAAAGCGGGGAGCTGTTTTTT. Based on the CDR3 plus reference TRBV28 and TRBJ2-2, the full variable domain is DVKVTQSSRYLVKRTGEKVFLECVQDMDHENMFWYRQDPGLGLRLIYFSYDVKMKEKGDIPEGYSVSREKKERFSLILESASTNQTSMYLCASSQRESGELFFGEGSRLTVL.

The rearrangement links TRBV7-9 to TRBJ1-1; weak D call: TRBD1 (6 bases). The germline CDR1 and CDR2 sequences are SEHNR and FQNEAQ (reference sequence). The CDR3 runs to 12 residues. Trimming shortened V by 4 bases and J by 9 bases, and 12 bases separated the two germline ends. This CDR3 reads CASSSEDSKAFF. As DNA, the CDR3 is TGTGCCAGCAGCTCAGAGGACAGTAAAGCTTTCTTT.

This chain uses TRBV14 with TRBJ1-2; possibly TRBD1 for D (6 bases). This CDR3 is 12 amino acids long. The ends were cut back, 2 bases at V and 8 bases at J, with 9 bases in the middle. Per germline, CDR1 SGHDN and CDR2 FVKESK. This chain's CDR3 is CASSQPGAGYTF. Here the CDR3 DNA reads TGTGCCAGCAGCCAACCAGGGGCCGGCTACACCTTC.

This clone was observed a single time. The V and J genes are TRBV25-1 and TRBJ2-5; D ambiguous. The V gene's germline CDR1 is MGHDK and CDR2 SYGVNS. The CDR3 extends over 13 amino acids. Trimming removed 1 base from V and 0 bases from J, with 3 bases in between. For the CDR3, the DNA is TGTGCCAGCAGTGAATCCAACCAAGAGACCCAGTACTTC. This codes for CASSESNQETQYF.

This sequence joins TRBV6-6 and TRBJ2-7; tentatively, D is TRBD1 (6 bases). The CDR3 contains 17 residues. Trimming left V 5 bases short and J 0 bases short, with 20 bases between. CDR1 is MNHNY, CDR2 SVGAGI, per germline (reference sequence). The CDR3 spells CASSPTPGQVISYEQYF. In nucleotides, the CDR3 is TGTGCCAGCAGTCCCACGCCGGGACAAGTAATCTCCTACGAGCAGTACTTC.

This clone was counted between two and nine times. J is TRBJ1-5 and V is TRBV7-9, with a possible D match to TRBD1 (5 bases). Germline CDR1 is SEHNR and CDR2 is FQNEAQ (reference sequence). The CDR3 length is 12 residues. The V end lost 6 bases, the J end lost 4 bases, and 7 bases lay between the germline ends. CDR3 protein: CASRQENQPQHF. The CDR3 region has the DNA TGTGCCAGCAGACAGGAAAATCAGCCCCAGCATTTT.

This rearrangement joins TRBV5-1 to TRBJ2-3, with 7 positions matching TRBD2. Trimming at V came to 3 bases and at J to 3 bases, leaving 4 bases not matched to a gene. This CDR3 is 14 amino acids long. Germline CDR1 SGHRS, CDR2 YFSETQ. CDR3 coding DNA: TGCGCCAGCAGCTCAGGACTAGTTACAGATACGCAGTATTTT. Protein product: CASSSGLVTDTQYF.

V and J are TRBV5-1 and TRBJ2-5, with 10 positions matching TRBD1. With 4 bases clipped from V and 5 bases from J, the junction kept 5 bases outside the gene matches. The CDR3 runs to 14 residues. Germline assignment: CDR1 SGHRS and CDR2 YFSETQ. In DNA, the CDR3 is TGCGCCAGCAGCCAAGGGACAGGGGAGGAGACCCAGTACTTC. Its protein product is CASSQGTGEETQYF.

This clone has a single count. The chain links TRBV27 to TRBJ2-3; TRBD2 matches at 7 bases. CDR3 length equals 16 residues. Germline-derived CDR1 and CDR2 are MNHEY and SMNVEV (reference sequence). After removal of 6 bases from V and 8 bases from J, the junction contained 17 bases not matched to a gene. CDR3 DNA sequence: TGTGCCAGCAGCCCCTGGGGCGGCGGGGGAACAAGTACGCAGTATTTT. Residues: CASSPWGGGGTSTQYF.

In this sample, this clone turned up once. V gene TRBV19 combines with J gene TRBJ2-5; 7 nucleotides match TRBD1. Germline V CDR1 and CDR2: LNHDA, SQIVND (reference sequence). This CDR3 contains 15 residues. J lost 0 bases, V lost 4 bases, and 5 bases had no gene match. In DNA form, the CDR3 reads TGTGCCAGTAGTAGAAGGGGACAGTACCAAGAGACCCAGTACTTC. It encodes CASSRRGQYQETQYF.

The rearrangement links TRBV7-8 to TRBJ2-2, with D uncertain. The CDR3 runs to 13 residues. V was clipped by 5 bases and J by 4 bases, with 8 bases between them. The V gene's germline CDR1 is SGHVS and CDR2 FQNEAQ. The CDR3 DNA follows: TGTGCCAGCAGCCACAGTCTCACCGGGGAGCTGTTTTTT. It encodes CASSHSLTGELFF.

The genes are TRBV10-3 and TRBJ2-5; D might be TRBD2 (6 bases). Looked up from germline, CDR1 is ENHRY and CDR2 is SYGVKD. Deletions cut 2 bases from V and 3 bases from J, with 16 bases between. The CDR3 is 16 amino acids. The CDR3 coding sequence is TGTGCCATCAGTGAGACTAGCTGGAGGGAGGAAGAGACCCAGTACTTC. Amino acid sequence: CAISETSWREEETQYF.

The chain combines TRBV5-1 with TRBJ2-3; TRBD1 matches at 8 bases. V lost 1 base and J lost 6; bases outside the gene matches: 4. The CDR3 extends over 14 amino acids. The germline gives CDR1 SGHRS, CDR2 YFSETQ. CDR3 protein: CASSLWDRSDTQYF. CDR3 nucleotides: TGCGCCAGCAGCTTGTGGGACAGGTCTGATACGCAGTATTTT.